This passage covers 5 T cell receptor beta chains from one sample sequenced in a study of CD8+ T cells in alopecia areata. Extracted RNA was reverse transcribed, and the resulting cDNA served as sequencing template. Assay used: immunoSEQ multiplex PCR; TCRdb lists only in-frame clones, some missing. This sample yields 150,000 or so clones, of which roughly 48% are seen a single time; 6.5% to 7.5% belongs to the top ten. Sequenced material: CD4+ T cells sorted from blood. The receptors originated from a human donor with alopecia areata.

This chain connects TRBV7-6 to TRBJ1-1; D not resolved. CDR1 and CDR2 (germline): SGHVS, FNYEAQ. Trimming shortened V by 2 bases and J by 0 bases, and 10 bases separated the two germline ends. The length of the CDR3 is 15 residues. CDR3 DNA: TGTGCCAGCAGCTTACCGGCCGGGGTGAACACTGAAGCTTTCTTT. It codes for CASSLPAGVNTEAFF.

The chain combines TRBV6-5 with TRBJ1-1, with a tentative D call TRBD1 (5 bases). The CDR3 is made up of 14 amino acids. Germline V gene sequence: CDR1 MNHEY, CDR2 SVGAGI. V gave up 4 bases and J gave up 0 bases, with 9 bases separating them. CDR3 sequence (DNA): TGTGCCAGCAGTTGGGACGGATTGAACACTGAAGCTTTCTTT. Translated: CASSWDGLNTEAFF.

This rearrangement joins TRBV5-4 to TRBJ2-1; unclear D gene. The V end was cut by 0 bases, the J end by 6 bases, with 4 bases between. Germline V lookup: CDR1 SGHNT, CDR2 YYREEE (reference sequence). The CDR3 runs to 12 residues. CDR3 coding DNA: TGTGCCAGCAGCTTGGCCGGCAATGAGCAGTTCTTC. Protein product: CASSLAGNEQFF. Drawing the rest from reference TRBV5-4 and TRBJ2-1, the complete variable domain is ETGVTQSPTHLIKTRGQQVTLRCSSQSGHNTVSWYQQALGQGPQFIFQYYREEENGRGNFPPRFSGLQFPNYSSELNVNALELDDSALYLCASSLAGNEQFFGPGTRLTVL.

The chain couples TRBV2 to TRBJ1-4; D ambiguous. Germline-derived CDR1 and CDR2 are SNHLY and FYNNEI. The V end lost 7 bases, the J end lost 7 bases, and 13 bases lay between the germline ends. This CDR3 spans 13 amino acids. The CDR3 DNA sequence: TGTGCCAGCAACGAGGCCCCTCCTGAAAAACTGTTTTTT. Its translation: CASNEAPPEKLFF.

This clone came up a few times. The chain couples TRBV19 to TRBJ1-2; TRBD1 aligns across 7 bases. CDR3 size: 15 residues. In germline, CDR1 is LNHDA, CDR2 SQIVND (reference sequence). Trimming cost V 6 bases and J 0 bases; bases outside gene matches: 7. The CDR3 region is CASRRGTAPNYGYTF. For the CDR3, the DNA is TGTGCCAGTAGGCGCGGGACAGCTCCTAACTATGGCTACACCTTC.